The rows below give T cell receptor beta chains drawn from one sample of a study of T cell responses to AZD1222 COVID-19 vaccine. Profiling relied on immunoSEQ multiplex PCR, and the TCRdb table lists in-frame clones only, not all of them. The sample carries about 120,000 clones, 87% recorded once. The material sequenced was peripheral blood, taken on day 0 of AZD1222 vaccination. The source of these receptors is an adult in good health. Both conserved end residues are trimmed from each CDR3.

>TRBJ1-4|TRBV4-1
ASSQEEGSEKLF
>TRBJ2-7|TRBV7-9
ASSLEVGQSNEQY
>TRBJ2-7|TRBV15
ATSRGGQGSYEQY
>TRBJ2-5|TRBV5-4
ASSFLTSRETQY
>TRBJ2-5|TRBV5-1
ASSWGSGVRETQY
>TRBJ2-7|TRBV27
ASSLNGPSGLSSEQY
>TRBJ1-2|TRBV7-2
ASSEKDRRYGYT
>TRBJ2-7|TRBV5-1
ASSREPGASYEQY
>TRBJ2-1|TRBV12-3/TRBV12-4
ASTRGSYNEQF
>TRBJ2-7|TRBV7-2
ASSVATSYEQY
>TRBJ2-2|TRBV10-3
AISIDTGELF
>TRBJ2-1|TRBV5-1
ASSLEQPPYNEQF
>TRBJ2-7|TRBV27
ASRSRVGLSYEQY
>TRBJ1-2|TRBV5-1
ASSLGGAGGYT
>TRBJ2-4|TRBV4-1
ASSQGAYVGNIQY
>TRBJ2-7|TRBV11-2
ASSLDKAPYYEQY
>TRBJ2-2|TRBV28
ASSLAGLDTGELF
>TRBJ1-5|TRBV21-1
ASDQPQH
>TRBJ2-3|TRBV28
ASSLRPAGTDTQY
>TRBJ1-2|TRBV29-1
SVSGQGSGYT
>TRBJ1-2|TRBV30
AWSVWSQGGDGYT
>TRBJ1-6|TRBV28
ASSFLGQGANSPLH
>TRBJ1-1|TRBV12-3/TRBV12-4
ASSPTAIEAF
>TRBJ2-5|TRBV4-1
ASSPGAQWEETQY
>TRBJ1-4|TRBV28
ASSFTENEKLF
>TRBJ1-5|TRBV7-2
ASSSRGVQALAGNQPQH
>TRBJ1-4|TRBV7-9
ASSSRDRGPEKLF
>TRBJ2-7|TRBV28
ASRSGSYEQY
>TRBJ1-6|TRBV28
ASSFEQSSYNSPLH
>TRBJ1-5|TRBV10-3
AISDPLAGGSNQPQH
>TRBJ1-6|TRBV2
ASQGASWSPLH
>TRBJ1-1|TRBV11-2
ASSLTGGANTEAF
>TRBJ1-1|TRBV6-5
ASSSAGLPNTEAF
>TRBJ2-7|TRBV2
ASSEATVGEQY
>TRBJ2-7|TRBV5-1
ASTFRDSTHEQY
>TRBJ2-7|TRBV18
ASSPPSVPEQY
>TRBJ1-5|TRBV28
ASSLDRGNQPQH
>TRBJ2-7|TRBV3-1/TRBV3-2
ASSPRGGGLVTYEQY
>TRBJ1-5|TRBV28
ASTDDRGTNQPQH
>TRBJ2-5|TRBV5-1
ASSFRSVQETQY
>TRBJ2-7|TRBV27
ASTPQGALFEQY
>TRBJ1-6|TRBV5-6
ASRIRGESSPLH